A selection of T cell receptor beta chains follows, all from one sample in a study of T cell changes during pregnancy in multiple sclerosis. Libraries were prepared by immunoSEQ multiplex PCR; TCRdb keeps only in-frame clonotypes and omits some of them. The sample has tens of thousands of clones, about 93% seen once; the top ten hold 2.6%. The sample in question was CD8+ T cells from peripheral blood mononuclear cells, obtained in the third trimester of pregnancy. Every receptor here comes from a female donor with multiple sclerosis, enrolled in a pregnancy study. Each CDR3 is given with its conserved first and last residue. The D gene is left open where the match is weak. Part of the rows lack a size; the others show once, few, many or a class for expanded clones.

clone_size: -; d_call: -; j_call: TRBJ1-3; v_call: TRBV6-5; cdr3_nt: TGTGCCAGCAGCCCCGGACAAGCCTCTGGAAACACCATATATTTT; cdr3_aa: CASSPGQASGNTIYF
clone_size: -; d_call: -; j_call: TRBJ2-1; v_call: TRBV21-1; cdr3_nt: TGTGCCAGCAGCAAACCTGGGGGACAGGGAGGCTACAATGAGCAGTTCTTC; cdr3_aa: CASSKPGGQGGYNEQFF
clone_size: -; d_call: TRBD1; j_call: TRBJ1-1; v_call: TRBV7-9; cdr3_nt: TGTGCCAGCAGCTTGGCAGGGGGTCACCTAAACACTGAAGCTTTCTTT; cdr3_aa: CASSLAGGHLNTEAFF
clone_size: once; d_call: -; j_call: TRBJ2-1; v_call: TRBV5-4; cdr3_nt: TGTGCCAGCAGCTTGGAGACTTTAAATGAGCAGTTCTTC; cdr3_aa: CASSLETLNEQFF
clone_size: -; d_call: TRBD2; j_call: TRBJ2-3; v_call: TRBV9; cdr3_nt: TGTGCCAGCAGCGACAGCGGGAGGGGCACAGATACGCAGTATTTT; cdr3_aa: CASSDSGRGTDTQYF
clone_size: -; d_call: TRBD2; j_call: TRBJ2-7; v_call: TRBV14; cdr3_nt: TGTGCCAGCTTCTTGAGCGGGAGAGCCTACGAGCAGTACTTC; cdr3_aa: CASFLSGRAYEQYF
clone_size: -; d_call: -; j_call: TRBJ1-2; v_call: TRBV27; cdr3_nt: TGTGCCAGCAGTTTGACAGGCCTTCGAGGCTACACCTTC; cdr3_aa: CASSLTGLRGYTF
clone_size: -; d_call: -; j_call: TRBJ2-1; v_call: TRBV28; cdr3_nt: TGTGCCAGCAGCACGGGGGTTGAGCAGTTCTTC; cdr3_aa: CASSTGVEQFF
clone_size: -; d_call: TRBD1; j_call: TRBJ2-1; v_call: TRBV14; cdr3_nt: TGTGCCAGCAGCCAACGATCGGGACAGGCTATAAATGAGCAGTTCTTC; cdr3_aa: CASSQRSGQAINEQFF
clone_size: -; d_call: TRBD1; j_call: TRBJ2-2; v_call: TRBV9; cdr3_nt: TGTGCCGGCAGCGTAGGGACAGCGAACACCGGGGAGCTGTTTTTT; cdr3_aa: CAGSVGTANTGELFF
clone_size: -; d_call: TRBD1; j_call: TRBJ1-1; v_call: TRBV5-1; cdr3_nt: TGCGCCAGCAGCCCCTCACCGGGACAGGGGTTCAGTGAAGCTTTCTTT; cdr3_aa: CASSPSPGQGFSEAFF
clone_size: -; d_call: TRBD2; j_call: TRBJ2-3; v_call: TRBV9; cdr3_nt: TGTGCCAGCAGCGACGAGCGGGAGAAGGTTCGGACAGATACGCAGTATTTT; cdr3_aa: CASSDEREKVRTDTQYF
clone_size: -; d_call: TRBD1; j_call: TRBJ1-2; v_call: TRBV19; cdr3_nt: TGTGCCAGTAGTACCCCGACAGGGGTTGAAGGCTACACCTTC; cdr3_aa: CASSTPTGVEGYTF
clone_size: -; d_call: TRBD2; j_call: TRBJ2-1; v_call: TRBV7-3; cdr3_nt: TGTGCCAGCAGCGCTGTAGCGGGAGTTTTAGATGAGCAGTTCTTC; cdr3_aa: CASSAVAGVLDEQFF
clone_size: -; d_call: TRBD2; j_call: TRBJ2-7; v_call: TRBV7-9; cdr3_nt: TGTGCCAGCAGCTCTAGCGGGAACCACGAGCAGTACTTC; cdr3_aa: CASSSSGNHEQYF
clone_size: -; d_call: TRBD2; j_call: TRBJ2-1; v_call: TRBV19; cdr3_nt: TGTGCCAGTAGAGTAGGGACTAGACCTTACAATGAGCAGTTCTTC; cdr3_aa: CASRVGTRPYNEQFF
clone_size: -; d_call: -; j_call: TRBJ1-4; v_call: TRBV7-9; cdr3_nt: TGTGCCAGCAGCTTAGCCCTGGAGACTGAAAAACTGTTTTTT; cdr3_aa: CASSLALETEKLFF
clone_size: -; d_call: TRBD2; j_call: TRBJ2-3; v_call: TRBV13; cdr3_nt: TGTGCCAGCAGCTTAGGGGTAGCGGGTTTCACAGATACGCAGTATTTT; cdr3_aa: CASSLGVAGFTDTQYF
clone_size: -; d_call: TRBD1; j_call: TRBJ2-7; v_call: TRBV27; cdr3_nt: TGTGCCAGCGCCCTCGGACAGGACTACGAGCAGTACTTC; cdr3_aa: CASALGQDYEQYF
clone_size: -; d_call: -; j_call: TRBJ1-4; v_call: TRBV27; cdr3_nt: TGTGCCAGCAGTTTACGTGCCAGGCCTCATGAAAAACTGTTTTTT; cdr3_aa: CASSLRARPHEKLFF
clone_size: -; d_call: TRBD2; j_call: TRBJ2-3; v_call: TRBV15; cdr3_nt: TGTGCCACCAGCAGCGGGAGGGCCACAGATACGCAGTATTTT; cdr3_aa: CATSSGRATDTQYF
clone_size: -; d_call: -; j_call: TRBJ2-7; v_call: TRBV7-8; cdr3_nt: TGTGCCAGCAGCGGACGCGGGTTCGGGCAGTACTTC; cdr3_aa: CASSGRGFGQYF
clone_size: -; d_call: -; j_call: TRBJ2-2; v_call: TRBV11-2; cdr3_nt: TGTGCCAGCAGCTTAGTAGGCGGGGCCGGGGAGCTGTTTTTT; cdr3_aa: CASSLVGGAGELFF
clone_size: -; d_call: TRBD1; j_call: TRBJ1-2; v_call: TRBV10-2; cdr3_nt: TGCGCCAGCAGAGTAGGGACAGCCAATAACTATGGCTACACCTTC; cdr3_aa: CASRVGTANNYGYTF
clone_size: -; d_call: -; j_call: TRBJ2-7; v_call: TRBV21-1; cdr3_nt: TGTGCCAGCAGCAAAGTCCAGGGGGCGCTGAATCGTAACGAGCAGTACTTC; cdr3_aa: CASSKVQGALNRNEQYF
clone_size: once; d_call: -; j_call: TRBJ2-7; v_call: TRBV10-2; cdr3_nt: TGCGCCAGCAGCCAGACTGTGGCCTACGAGCAGTACTTC; cdr3_aa: CASSQTVAYEQYF
clone_size: -; d_call: TRBD2; j_call: TRBJ2-7; v_call: TRBV7-2; cdr3_nt: TGTGCCAGCAGCTTAGTGACTAGCTCCGAGCAGTACTTC; cdr3_aa: CASSLVTSSEQYF
clone_size: once; d_call: TRBD2; j_call: TRBJ2-5; v_call: TRBV5-1; cdr3_nt: TGCGCCAGCAGCCGCGACCCGGGACTAGCGGGAGGTGGCGAGACCCAGTACTTC; cdr3_aa: CASSRDPGLAGGGETQYF
clone_size: -; d_call: -; j_call: TRBJ2-2; v_call: TRBV9; cdr3_nt: TGTGCCAGCAGCGTAGGCGGGCGTAGGGAGCTGTTTTTT; cdr3_aa: CASSVGGRRELFF
clone_size: -; d_call: -; j_call: TRBJ2-5; v_call: TRBV14; cdr3_nt: TGTGCCAGCAGCCAGGACACCAACCAAGAGACCCAGTACTTC; cdr3_aa: CASSQDTNQETQYF
clone_size: -; d_call: -; j_call: TRBJ1-1; v_call: TRBV6-6; cdr3_nt: TGTGCCAGCAGTCAGGGTAACACTGAAGCTTTCTTT; cdr3_aa: CASSQGNTEAFF
clone_size: -; d_call: TRBD1; j_call: TRBJ1-4; v_call: TRBV7-9; cdr3_nt: TGTGCCAGCAGCTCCCATCGGACAGGGGGTGGTGAAAAACTGTTTTTT; cdr3_aa: CASSSHRTGGGEKLFF
clone_size: -; d_call: -; j_call: TRBJ2-7; v_call: TRBV5-1; cdr3_nt: TGCGCCAGCAGAAGCCCTTACAGGGGGGGGAACTTTCGCGAGCAGTACTTC; cdr3_aa: CASRSPYRGGNFREQYF
clone_size: -; d_call: -; j_call: TRBJ1-1; v_call: TRBV6-4; cdr3_nt: TGTGCCAGCAGAGCCACAGGGATCGGGTACACTGAAGCTTTCTTT; cdr3_aa: CASRATGIGYTEAFF
clone_size: -; d_call: -; j_call: TRBJ2-3; v_call: TRBV5-1; cdr3_nt: TGCGCCAGCAGCTCCCAGGAGGGAGACACAGATACGCAGTATTTT; cdr3_aa: CASSSQEGDTDTQYF
clone_size: -; d_call: TRBD1; j_call: TRBJ2-7; v_call: TRBV19; cdr3_nt: TGTGCCAGTAGTACGGGGCAGGGGGCCTACGAGCAGTACTTC; cdr3_aa: CASSTGQGAYEQYF
clone_size: -; d_call: TRBD2; j_call: TRBJ2-3; v_call: TRBV5-1; cdr3_nt: TGCGCCAGCAGCCTTAGCGGGAGCTACACAGATACGCAGTATTTT; cdr3_aa: CASSLSGSYTDTQYF
clone_size: -; d_call: -; j_call: TRBJ2-1; v_call: TRBV19; cdr3_nt: TGTGCCAGTAGTATTGGCGGGTCCACCTACAATGAGCAGTTCTTC; cdr3_aa: CASSIGGSTYNEQFF